These 5 T cell receptor beta chains were sequenced from one sample in a study of response to subunit inactivated influenza vaccine. TCRdb called the RT-PCR reads again in MiXCR, with one record for every CDR3 protein. The sample yields fewer than 700,000 distinct CDR3 sequences, around 13% seen once. The sample here was PBMCs from blood, taken roughly 48 days after vaccination. The receptors stem from a man aged 50-60 years who received an inactivated influenza vaccine.

The rearrangement joins TRBV6-1 to TRBJ1-1; D is perhaps TRBD1 (5 bases). The CDR3 runs 14 residues. Trimming took off 5 bases at V and 2 bases at J, with 12 bases between the two ends. The germline gives CDR1 MNHNS, CDR2 SASEGT. CDR3 in DNA: TGTGCCAGCAGTCGGGGCTACCCTAACACTGAAGCTTTCTTT. Protein: CASSRGYPNTEAFF.

The J gene is TRBJ2-1, the V gene TRBV12-3 or TRBV12-4, with D perhaps assigned TRBD1 or TRBD2 (6 bases each). Deletions cut 5 bases from V and 8 bases from J, with 16 bases between. This CDR3 has 14 amino acids. CDR3 residues: CASSPTWGAYEQFF. CDR3 bases: TGTGCCAGCAGTCCTACCTGGGGGGCCTATGAGCAGTTCTTC.

This clonotype was picked up a small number of times. The chain has TRBV7-8 and TRBJ2-4, with D perhaps matching TRBD2 (5 bases). V shed 1 base and J shed 10 bases, with 14 bases lying between them. The CDR3 sequence is 14 residues long. CDR1 and CDR2 from the germline V gene are SGHVS and FQNEAQ. CDR3 sequence reads: CASSLGSGSTIQYF. DNA for the CDR3: TGTGCCAGCAGCTTAGGGAGCGGCAGTACGATTCAGTACTTC.

This rearrangement joins TRBV7-3 to TRBJ2-5, with 10 bases matching TRBD1. The CDR3 runs 14 residues. Per the germline V gene, CDR1 is SGHTA and CDR2 is FQGTGA. V was clipped by 5 bases and J by 4 bases; unmatched bases: 4. The DNA for the CDR3 is TGTGCCAGCAGCGCGACAGGGGGCGCAGAGACCCAGTACTTC. As protein: CASSATGGAETQYF. Together with reference TRBV7-3 and TRBJ2-5, the CDR3 gives the full variable domain: GAGVSQTPSNKVTEKGKYVELRCDPISGHTALYWYRQSLGQGPEFLIYFQGTGAADDSGLPNDRFFAVRPEGSVSTLKIQRTERGDSAVYLCASSATGGAETQYFGPGTRLLVL.

The chain employs TRBV20-1 and TRBJ2-1, with 9 bases that match TRBD1. Per germline, CDR1 DFQATT and CDR2 SNEGSKA (reference sequence). The CDR3 is made up of 15 amino acids. V shed 4 bases and J 7 bases; nucleotides not matched to a gene: 11. The CDR3, as DNA: TGCAGTGCTATACTGACAGGGGGAAAATTGAATGAGCAGTTCTTC. Translated: CSAILTGGKLNEQFF.